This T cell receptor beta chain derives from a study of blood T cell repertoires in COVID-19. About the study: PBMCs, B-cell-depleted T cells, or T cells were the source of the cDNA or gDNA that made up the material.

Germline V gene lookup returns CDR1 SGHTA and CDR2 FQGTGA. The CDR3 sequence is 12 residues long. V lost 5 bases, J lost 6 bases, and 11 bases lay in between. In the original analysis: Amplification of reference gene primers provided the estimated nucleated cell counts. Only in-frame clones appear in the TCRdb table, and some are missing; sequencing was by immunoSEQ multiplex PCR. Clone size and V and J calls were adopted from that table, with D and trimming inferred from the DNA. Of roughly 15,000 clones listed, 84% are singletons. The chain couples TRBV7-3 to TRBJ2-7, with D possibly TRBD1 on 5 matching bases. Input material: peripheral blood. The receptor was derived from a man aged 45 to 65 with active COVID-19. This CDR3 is CASSPDGAEQYF. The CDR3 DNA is TGTGCCAGCAGCCCCGATGGGGCCGAGCAGTACTTC. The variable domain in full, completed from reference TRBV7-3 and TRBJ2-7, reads GAGVSQTPSNKVTEKGKYVELRCDPISGHTALYWYRQSLGQGPEFLIYFQGTGAADDSGLPNDRFFAVRPEGSVSTLKIQRTERGDSAVYLCASSPDGAEQYFGPGTRLTVT.